This T cell receptor beta chain was profiled in a study of blood T cell repertoires in COVID-19. Some clones are missing from TCRdb's copy, which holds only in-frame ones; the method was immunoSEQ multiplex PCR. The repertoire holds some 200,000 clones, with 89% as singletons. This clone has only a few counts. Sequenced: PBMCs or T cells enriched from blood (not recorded which). This sequence originates from a woman under 30 who had recovered from COVID-19.

In DNA, the CDR3 is TGCGCCAGCAGCTCTAGAGCGGGAGCACGCACAGATACGCAGTATTTT. Its translation: CASSSRAGARTDTQYF. The chain links TRBV5-1 to TRBJ2-3; 8 bases align to TRBD2. Germline assignment: CDR1 SGHRS and CDR2 YFSETQ. There are 16 residues in the CDR3. The V and J ends lost 3 bases and 1 base, in that order; junction bases with no gene match: 7.